These T cell receptor beta chains were read from a single sample in a study of identical twins. TCRdb re-derived calls from the 5' RACE reads in MiXCR, one entry per CDR3 protein. The table lists approximately 600,000 distinct CDR3 sequences, less than 9% of them singletons. This sample also appeared in a second study, on yellow fever vaccine responses in identical twins.

Sequencing used PBMCs. Receptors originate from a woman under 30 in good health. Each CDR3 is given with its conserved first and last residue. A D gene is named only where the DNA matches it firmly. Some rows mark clone size as missing; the rest say once, few, many or name a class of expanded clone.

D gene	V gene	clone size	J gene	CDR3 DNA	CDR3 protein
NA	TRBV29-1	NA	TRBJ2-1	TGCAGCGTTGCTACGGAGAGCCCGGAACAGTTCTTC	CSVATESPEQFF
NA	TRBV12-3/TRBV12-4	many	TRBJ2-3	TGTGCCAGCAAAACGGGGTTTGCAGATACGCAGTATTTT	CASKTGFADTQYF
TRBD2	TRBV7-2	many	TRBJ2-3	TGTGCCAGCAGCCTAAGCGGGGGGAACACAGATACGCAGTATTTT	CASSLSGGNTDTQYF
TRBD2	TRBV5-6	many	TRBJ2-1	TGTGCCAGCAGCTTTGCCGGGACTAGCGGCACTAATGAGCAGTTCTTC	CASSFAGTSGTNEQFF
NA	TRBV2	many	TRBJ2-7	TGTGCCAGCAACCTGGGGCGGAGCTCCTACGAGCAGTACTTC	CASNLGRSSYEQYF
TRBD2	TRBV10-3	few	TRBJ2-5	TGTGCCGCCGGGACTACCCAAGAGACCCAGTACTTC	CAAGTTQETQYF
TRBD2	TRBV5-1	many	TRBJ2-1	TGCGCCAGCAGGGTAGCGGGAGGGACCTACAATGAGCAGTTCTTC	CASRVAGGTYNEQFF
NA	TRBV29-1	few	TRBJ2-7	TGCAGCGTTGACCGGGGGGCTGAGGGCGAGCAGTACTTC	CSVDRGAEGEQYF
TRBD1	TRBV12-3/TRBV12-4	NA	TRBJ1-3	TGTGCCAGCACCTCGGACAGGGGGAACACCATATATTTT	CASTSDRGNTIYF
NA	TRBV20-1	NA	TRBJ1-6	TGCAGTGCCCCTGCAAGTGGGGCGGGTAATTCACCCCTCCACTTT	CSAPASGAGNSPLHF
TRBD2	TRBV24-1	NA	TRBJ2-1	TGTGCCACCAGTGAGCCGGGACTAGCGGGGGGAGGGATCTACAATGAGCAGTTCTTC	CATSEPGLAGGGIYNEQFF
TRBD2	TRBV7-8	NA	TRBJ2-4	TGTGCCAGCAGCCCCTCCGGGACTAGCGGGTACATTCAGTACTTC	CASSPSGTSGYIQYF
NA	TRBV12-3/TRBV12-4	many	TRBJ1-5	TGTGCCAGCAGCCCCACTACATGGATCAATCAGCCCCAGCATTTT	CASSPTTWINQPQHF
NA	TRBV29-1	NA	TRBJ2-3	TGCAGCGTTGAAGAATGGGGGAGGGGGGCAGATACGCAGTATTTT	CSVEEWGRGADTQYF
NA	TRBV12-3/TRBV12-4	few	TRBJ2-4	TGTGCCAGCAGTTCAGGCGACGGGCCTCCAGGTCGGGACATTCAGTACTTC	CASSSGDGPPGRDIQYF
NA	TRBV9	NA	TRBJ2-6	TGTGCCAGCAGCGATCTGGCCGGGGCCAACGTCCTGACTTTC	CASSDLAGANVLTF
TRBD2	TRBV7-9	few	TRBJ2-1	TGTGCCAGCAGCCAACCGATAGCGGGAGTCGGTTATGAGCAGTTCTTC	CASSQPIAGVGYEQFF
NA	TRBV10-2	NA	TRBJ1-4	TGCGCCAGCAGTGAGCACAGGGTCAATGAAAAACTGTTTTTT	CASSEHRVNEKLFF
NA	TRBV25-1	NA	TRBJ2-1	TGTGCCAGCAGTGAAGCGGGGCGGCAGTGGGGGAATGAGCAGTTCTTC	CASSEAGRQWGNEQFF
TRBD1	TRBV2	many	TRBJ2-7	TGTGCCAGCAGTGAACGACAGGGGAAAATCTACGAGCAGTACTTC	CASSERQGKIYEQYF
NA	TRBV12-3/TRBV12-4	many	TRBJ1-1	TGTGCCAGCAGCCAAAAACCAGGACACGAAGCTTTCTTT	CASSQKPGHEAFF
TRBD1	TRBV7-9	NA	TRBJ1-1	TGTGCCAGCAGAAATACAGGGGTGAACACTGAAGCTTTCTTT	CASRNTGVNTEAFF
TRBD2	TRBV2	NA	TRBJ2-1	TGTGCCACCAGGTCTAGCGGGAGTTACAATGAGCAGTTCTTC	CATRSSGSYNEQFF
TRBD2	TRBV12-3/TRBV12-4	NA	TRBJ2-2	TGTGCCAGCGGCAAACGTGGGGCTAGCGGCAGTACCGGGGAGCTGTTTTTT	CASGKRGASGSTGELFF
NA	TRBV29-1	many	TRBJ2-4	TGCAGCGTTGGTGGCAGTTCGGGAGAGCCCAAAAACATTCAGTACTTC	CSVGGSSGEPKNIQYF
TRBD1	TRBV24-1	NA	TRBJ2-7	TGTGCCACCAGTGAAAGGACAGGGGAGAACTCCTACGAGCAGTACTTC	CATSERTGENSYEQYF
NA	TRBV7-9	NA	TRBJ2-1	TGTGCCAGCAGCTTATTCACCTACAATGAGCAGTTCTTC	CASSLFTYNEQFF
NA	TRBV7-9	few	TRBJ1-2	TGTGCCAGCAGCTTGTTTGGTCGGGACACCACTAACTATGGCTACACCTTC	CASSLFGRDTTNYGYTF
NA	TRBV12-3/TRBV12-4	many	TRBJ1-1	TGTGCCAGCAGCGGGGTGGCCTCTGAAGCTTTCTTT	CASSGVASEAFF
TRBD1	TRBV12-3/TRBV12-4	many	TRBJ1-1	TGTGCCAGCAGATGGGGACAGGCGAACACTGAAGCTTTCTTT	CASRWGQANTEAFF
NA	TRBV28	NA	TRBJ1-1	TGTGCCAGCAGTTGGAGAACTGAAGCTTTCTTT	CASSWRTEAFF
NA	TRBV6-5	NA	TRBJ2-3	TGTGCCAGCAGTTCCCGGGGGTGGGATGCAGATACGCAGTATTTT	CASSSRGWDADTQYF
TRBD1	TRBV5-1	NA	TRBJ2-7	TGCGCCAGCAGCACAACCTGGGACAGGGGAACCTACGAGCAGTACTTC	CASSTTWDRGTYEQYF
NA	TRBV6-1	NA	TRBJ1-5	TGTGCCAGCAGTAGGACAGACGGGTTTGGGCCCCAGCATTTT	CASSRTDGFGPQHF
TRBD2	TRBV7-9	many	TRBJ2-1	TGTGCCAGCTCCTCCTCTAGCGGGAGTCTGAATGAGCAGTTCTTC	CASSSSSGSLNEQFF
TRBD2	TRBV12-3/TRBV12-4	few	TRBJ2-1	TGTGCCAGTAAAGCGGGAGGTCGAGAAGAGCAGTTCTTC	CASKAGGREEQFF
NA	TRBV5-5	many	TRBJ2-7	TGTGCCAGCAGTTACAGGGTCTCCTACGAGCAGTACTTC	CASSYRVSYEQYF
NA	TRBV7-3	NA	TRBJ2-7	TGTGCCAGCAGCCAACTAGCAATCGGCCCCAGTGAGCAGTACTTC	CASSQLAIGPSEQYF
TRBD1	TRBV20-1	few	TRBJ1-1	TGCAGTGCTAGAGAAGGGACAGGGAACACTGAAGCTTTCTTT	CSAREGTGNTEAFF
NA	TRBV20-1	many	TRBJ2-3	TGCAGTGCAAGAAGACTAGACGGGGAAGATACGCAGTATTTT	CSARRLDGEDTQYF
NA	TRBV2	once	TRBJ2-1	TGTGCCAGCAATGGCCCCGGGACATCCAATGAGCAGTTCTTC	CASNGPGTSNEQFF
TRBD1	TRBV7-9	NA	TRBJ1-1	TGTGCCAGCAGCTTAGCCCCGACAGGGGGTTTCACTGAAGCTTTCTTT	CASSLAPTGGFTEAFF
NA	TRBV11-2	NA	TRBJ1-3	TGTGCCAGCAGCTTAGTATCCTCGCGCAGGGGCAACACCATATATTTT	CASSLVSSRRGNTIYF
NA	TRBV2	NA	TRBJ1-5	TGTGCCAGCAGAGGTAGGGGCAATCAGCCCCAGCATTTT	CASRGRGNQPQHF
TRBD1	TRBV28	NA	TRBJ2-2	TGTGCCAGCAAAATTTGGGGAAAAATGTGGGACAGCGACACGAACACCGGGGAGCTGTTTTTT	CASKIWGKMWDSDTNTGELFF
TRBD1	TRBV5-1	few	TRBJ2-2	TGCGCCAGCAACCCAGGCGGGACAGGGAAGGGCGGGGAGCTGTTTTTT	CASNPGGTGKGGELFF
NA	TRBV12-3/TRBV12-4	many	TRBJ2-2	TGTGCCAGCAGTTTAGCGCTGGGGACCGGGGAGCTGTTTTTT	CASSLALGTGELFF
TRBD2	TRBV29-1	many	TRBJ2-3	TGCAGCGTTGAGGAGACTAGCCGAGACAACACAGATACGCAGTATTTT	CSVEETSRDNTDTQYF
NA	TRBV6-1	NA	TRBJ2-2	TGTGCCAGCAAATCCTACAACACCGGGGAGCTGTTTTTT	CASKSYNTGELFF
NA	TRBV20-1	NA	TRBJ2-1	TGCAGTGCTAGGCAGCCGGTTTTGGGGGATGAGCAGTTCTTC	CSARQPVLGDEQFF
NA	TRBV4-1	many	TRBJ2-1	TGCGCCAGCAGCCAAGATTTAGTCGTCGGTGAGCAGTTCTTC	CASSQDLVVGEQFF